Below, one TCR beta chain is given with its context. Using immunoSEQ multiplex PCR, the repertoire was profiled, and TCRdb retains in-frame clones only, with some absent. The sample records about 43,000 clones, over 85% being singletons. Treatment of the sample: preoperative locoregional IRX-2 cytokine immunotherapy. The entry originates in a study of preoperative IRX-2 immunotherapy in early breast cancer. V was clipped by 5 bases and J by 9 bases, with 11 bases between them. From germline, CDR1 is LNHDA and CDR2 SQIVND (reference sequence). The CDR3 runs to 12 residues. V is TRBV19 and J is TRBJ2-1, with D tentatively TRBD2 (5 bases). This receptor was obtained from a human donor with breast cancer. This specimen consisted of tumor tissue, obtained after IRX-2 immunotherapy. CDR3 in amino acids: CASSLLGSEQFF. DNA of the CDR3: TGTGCCAGTAGTCTACTAGGTAGTGAGCAGTTCTTC.